This entry is about one T cell receptor (beta chain). The CDR3 extends over 15 amino acids. V lost 3 bases to trimming and J lost 12 bases; unmatched junction nucleotides: 11. Germline loops: CDR1 SGHTS, CDR2 YDEGEE. This specimen belongs to a study of cytomegalovirus exposure and HLA in healthy donors. The PCR made use of 60 Vbeta and 13 Jbeta primers. TCRdb's copy holds only in-frame clones and misses some; the assay was immunoSEQ multiplex PCR. This sample's table has under 200,000 clones. Specimen: PBMCs. The receptor comes from a man aged 25-45 years in good health and CMV-seronegative. The V gene is TRBV5-8, the J gene TRBJ2-1; TRBD2 agrees at 11 bases. The CDR3 DNA is TGTGCCAGCAGCTCCGTTACTAGCGGGAGAATAGGGCAGTTCTTC. It encodes CASSSVTSGRIGQFF.